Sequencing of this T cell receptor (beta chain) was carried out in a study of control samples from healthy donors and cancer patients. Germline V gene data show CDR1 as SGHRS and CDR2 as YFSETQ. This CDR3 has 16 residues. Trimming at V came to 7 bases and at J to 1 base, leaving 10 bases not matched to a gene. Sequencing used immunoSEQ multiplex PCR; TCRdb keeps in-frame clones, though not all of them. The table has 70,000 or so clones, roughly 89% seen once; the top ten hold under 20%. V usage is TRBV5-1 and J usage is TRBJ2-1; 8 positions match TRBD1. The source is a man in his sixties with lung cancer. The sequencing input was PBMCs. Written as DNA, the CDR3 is TGCGCCAGCGGTTATGGACAGGGTGTTTCCTACAATGAGCAGTTCTTC. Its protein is CASGYGQGVSYNEQFF. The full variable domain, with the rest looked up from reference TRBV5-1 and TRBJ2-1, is KAGVTQTPRYLIKTRGQQVTLSCSPISGHRSVSWYQQTPGQGLQFLFEYFSETQRNKGNFPGRFSGRQFSNSRSEMNVSTLELGDSALYLCASGYGQGVSYNEQFFGPGTRLTVL.